This is a list of T cell receptor beta chains from one sample in a study of OX40 agonist ivuxolimab in advanced cancers. Data came from immunoSEQ multiplex PCR; TCRdb stores just in-frame clones and leaves some out. The table has fewer than 120,000 clones, approximately 90% seen once. The sample in question was CD4+ or CD8+ T cells sorted from blood, obtained in a trial of the OX40 agonist ivuxolimab. These receptors all come from an adult with an advanced solid tumor such as melanoma, head and neck, liver or kidney cancer. The CDR3 runs from the conserved cysteine through the conserved F or W. The D gene is left open where the match is weak.

D gene	J gene	V gene	CDR3 DNA	CDR3 protein
NA	TRBJ2-2	TRBV7-2	TGTGCCAGCAGCTTGGGCAGGGGGAACACCGGGGAGCTGTTTTTT	CASSLGRGNTGELFF
NA	TRBJ2-2	TRBV11-2	TGTGCCAGCAGCTTATCCGGTCCGAACACCGGGGAGCTGTTTTTT	CASSLSGPNTGELFF
TRBD2	TRBJ2-2	TRBV11-2	TGTGCCAGCAGCTTGGGGGGGAAGCTGTTTTTT	CASSLGGKLFF
TRBD1	TRBJ1-2	TRBV5-4	TGTGCCAGCAGCTTTCCTCAGGGGGATAACTATGGCTACACCTTC	CASSFPQGDNYGYTF
NA	TRBJ2-1	TRBV19	TGTGCCAGTAGCCATATTGGGTTGAACAATGAGCAGTTCTTC	CASSHIGLNNEQFF
NA	TRBJ1-4	TRBV5-1	TGCGCCAGCAGCTTGGAGCGGGGAACTAATGAAAAACTGTTTTTT	CASSLERGTNEKLFF
NA	TRBJ2-7	TRBV7-8	TGTGCCAGCAGCCGAGCCGGGGGCTCCTACGAGCAGTACTTC	CASSRAGGSYEQYF
TRBD2	TRBJ2-3	TRBV9	TGTGCCAGCAGCTCCAGGACTAGCGGGGACTTGGTTACGCAGTATTTT	CASSSRTSGDLVTQYF
NA	TRBJ2-3	TRBV4-3	TGCGCCAGCAGCCCCCCGTCCCGAGATACGCAGTATTTT	CASSPPSRDTQYF
NA	TRBJ1-1	TRBV27	TGTGCCAGCAGTTTATATACAGGCGAGAACACTGAAGCTTTCTTT	CASSLYTGENTEAFF
NA	TRBJ1-2	TRBV6-6	TGTGCCAGCAGCTCCACAGGGCTCGACGGCTACACCTTC	CASSSTGLDGYTF
NA	TRBJ2-7	TRBV5-1	TGCGCCAGCAGCCATCGTGGACAGACCAATTCCTACGAGCAGTACTTC	CASSHRGQTNSYEQYF
NA	TRBJ2-1	TRBV28	TGTGCCACCAAGACGGGACTAGTCGCAGGGGGCTCCTACAATGAGCAGTTCTTC	CATKTGLVAGGSYNEQFF
NA	TRBJ1-1	TRBV5-1	TGCGCCAGCAGCAGGGGGACCGTGAACACTGAAGCTTTCTTT	CASSRGTVNTEAFF
NA	TRBJ2-3	TRBV5-1	TGCGCCAGCAGCGCAACAGGAGACCGCACAGATACGCAGTATTTT	CASSATGDRTDTQYF
TRBD1	TRBJ2-7	TRBV18	TGTGCCAGCTCGCCGGGACAGGGGTTTCTCTACGAGCAGTACTTC	CASSPGQGFLYEQYF
TRBD1	TRBJ2-7	TRBV7-9	TGTGCCAGCAGCGCGGGACAGGGGAGCGGCTACGAGCAGTACTTC	CASSAGQGSGYEQYF
TRBD2	TRBJ2-1	TRBV6-5	TGTGCCAGCAGTTACCCACTAGCGGGGGGAGTGAATGAGCAGTTCTTC	CASSYPLAGGVNEQFF
NA	TRBJ1-2	TRBV12-5	TGTGCTAGTGGTTGGGGACACAGTTCACCCTATGGCTACACCTTC	CASGWGHSSPYGYTF
NA	TRBJ1-2	TRBV18	TGTGCCAGCTCACCGGGCCAGAATACTAACTATGGCTACACCTTC	CASSPGQNTNYGYTF
TRBD1	TRBJ2-7	TRBV7-2	TGTGCCAGCAACTCTGGGGCAGGGGGCTGGGGCGAGCAGTACTTC	CASNSGAGGWGEQYF
TRBD1	TRBJ1-1	TRBV5-4	TGTGCCAGCAGCTACTACAGGGGAGGGAACACTGAAGCTTTCTTT	CASSYYRGGNTEAFF